A single sample is the source of the 15 T cell receptor beta chains below, sequenced in a study of blood T cell repertoires in COVID-19. Repertoires were generated with immunoSEQ multiplex PCR, while TCRdb's copy carries only in-frame clones and drops some. The table records approximately 180,000 clones, under 80% of them present only once. Sequencing was carried out using PBMCs or T cells enriched from blood (not recorded which). These receptors were obtained from a woman aged 45-59 years with acute COVID-19.

The CDR3 region has the DNA TGTGCCAGCAGCCCCGGACACCAAGCTAACTATGGCTACACCTTC. It yields the protein CASSPGHQANYGYTF. The chain links TRBV11-2 to TRBJ1-2, with D tentatively TRBD1 (5 bases). Germline values: CDR1 SGHAT, CDR2 FQNNGV. CDR3 length equals 15 residues. The V and J ends lost 5 bases and 0 bases respectively, with 13 bases between them.

The chain employs TRBV24-1 and TRBJ1-4, with D unclear. Germline values: CDR1 KGHDR, CDR2 SFDVKD. This CDR3 has 15 residues. V was shortened by 3 bases and J by 3 bases, with 10 bases between the two germline ends. The DNA for the CDR3 is TGTGCCACCAGTGATACGGGAGTGGCTAATGAAAAACTGTTTTTT. This codes for CATSDTGVANEKLFF.

This rearrangement joins TRBV19 to TRBJ1-2; 7 bases map to TRBD1. This CDR3 contains 13 residues. Trimming at V came to 3 bases and at J to 8 bases, leaving 6 bases not matched to a gene. Germline values: CDR1 LNHDA, CDR2 SQIVND (reference sequence). The CDR3 spells CASSMEHRGGYTF. CDR3 nucleotide sequence: TGTGCCAGTAGTATGGAGCACAGGGGAGGCTACACCTTC. Drawing the rest from reference TRBV19 and TRBJ1-2, the complete variable domain is DGGITQSPKYLFRKEGQNVTLSCEQNLNHDAMYWYRQDPGQGLRLIYYSQIVNDFQKGDIAEGYSVSREKKESFPLTVTSAQKNPTAFYLCASSMEHRGGYTFGSGTRLTVV.

A remark on this clone: Mismatch with germline at one junction end may stem from a read error. V usage is TRBV12-3 or TRBV12-4 and J usage is TRBJ1-4; 8 nucleotides match TRBD1. This CDR3 has 12 residues. The CDR3 DNA is TGTGCCAGCGGTTTTACAGGGGGAAAACTGTTTTTT. It specifies CASGFTGGKLFF.

V is TRBV18 and J is TRBJ1-2, with 11 bases matching TRBD1. The CDR3 sequence is 16 residues long. Germline CDR1 and CDR2: KGHSH and LQKENI. The junction had 6 bases not matched to a gene; V was cut back by 2 bases and J by 4 bases. CDR3 DNA sequence: TGTGCCAGCTCACCATCAGGACAGGGGGCAGGCTATGGCTACACCTTC. It codes for CASSPSGQGAGYGYTF. The whole variable domain, remainder taken from reference TRBV18 and TRBJ1-2, is NAGVMQNPRHLVRRRGQEARLRCSPMKGHSHVYWYRQLPEEGLKFMVYLQKENIIDESGMPKERFSAEFPKEGPSILRIQQVVRGDSAAYFCASSPSGQGAGYGYTFGSGTRLTVV.

This chain joins TRBV11-2 and TRBJ1-6, with TRBD1 matching 10 bases. The CDR3 is 18 amino acids. Germline CDR1 reads SGHAT; CDR2 reads FQNNGV. The trim removed 5 bases at V and 4 bases at J, leaving 11 bases unmatched. CDR3 in amino acids: CASSPTGGQGPYNSPLHF. CDR3 DNA: TGTGCCAGCAGCCCTACCGGGGGACAGGGGCCTTATAATTCACCCCTCCACTTT. The full variable domain, completed using reference TRBV11-2 and TRBJ1-6, is EAGVAQSPRYKIIEKRQSVAFWCNPISGHATLYWYQQILGQGPKLLIQFQNNGVVDDSQLPKDRFSAERLKGVDSTLKIQPAKLEDSAVYLCASSPTGGQGPYNSPLHFGNGTRLTVT.

This clone was found a few times. The chain has TRBV10-3 and TRBJ2-5, with a possible D match to TRBD2 (5 bases). Per germline, CDR1 ENHRY and CDR2 SYGVKD. The CDR3 totals 15 residues. Trimming shortened V by 0 bases and J by 5 bases, and 13 bases separated the two germline ends. The CDR3 here is CAISESSKDSETQYF. CDR3 coding DNA: TGTGCCATCAGTGAGTCGTCTAAGGACTCGGAGACCCAGTACTTC.

The V gene is TRBV3-1 (or the pseudogene TRBV3-2), the J gene TRBJ1-2, with 7 bases identical to TRBD1. Germline CDR1 and CDR2: LGHDT and YNNKEL (reference sequence). V gave up 1 base and J gave up 4 bases; unmatched junction bases: 6. The CDR3 is 15 residues long. In DNA form, the CDR3 reads TGTGCCAGCAGCCAAGCGGGACAGCCGATCTATGGCTACACCTTC. Its translation: CASSQAGQPIYGYTF.

The V and J genes are TRBV2 and TRBJ1-5; 9 bases align to TRBD1. Germline values: CDR1 SNHLY, CDR2 FYNNEI. Trimming took 7 bases from V and 9 from J; bases not matched to a gene: 16. This CDR3 is built from 16 residues. Written as DNA, the CDR3 is TGTGCCAGCATGGGACAGGGACCGCGCGGGGGCTCGCCCCAGCATTTT. This translates into CASMGQGPRGGSPQHF.

This clone was picked up a small number of times. The V gene is TRBV19, the J gene TRBJ1-4; 12 bases map to TRBD1. CDR1 LNHDA and CDR2 SQIVND come from the germline V gene (reference sequence). V was pared by 3 bases and J by 2 bases, with 7 bases of the junction left unmatched. The CDR3 length is 18 residues. CDR3 in amino acids: CASSMGTGGGSTNEKLFF. The CDR3 region has the DNA TGTGCCAGTAGTATGGGGACAGGGGGCGGCTCTACTAATGAAAAACTGTTTTTT.

This clone was recorded a few times. The chain couples TRBV5-4 to TRBJ1-1; the match to TRBD1 covers 7 bases. The germline gives CDR1 SGHNT, CDR2 YYREEE (reference sequence). With V trimmed by 4 bases and J by 0 bases, 3 bases remained unmatched. The CDR3 is 14 residues long. Here the CDR3 DNA reads TGTGCCAGCAGCCGGGGACAGCTGAACACTGAAGCTTTCTTT. Its protein product is CASSRGQLNTEAFF. Variable domain in full (rest from reference TRBV5-4 and TRBJ1-1): ETGVTQSPTHLIKTRGQQVTLRCSSQSGHNTVSWYQQALGQGPQFIFQYYREEENGRGNFPPRFSGLQFPNYSSELNVNALELDDSALYLCASSRGQLNTEAFFGQGTRLTVV.

The chain links TRBV6-2 or TRBV6-3 to TRBJ2-1; TRBD1 matches at 9 bases. This CDR3 has 18 residues. Unmatched junction bases numbered 8, after V lost 2 bases and J lost 0 bases. The V gene's germline CDR1 is MNHEY and CDR2 SVGEGT. The CDR3 bases are TGTGCCAGCAGTTACCAGACAGGGGGTTTCTACTCCTACAATGAGCAGTTCTTC. Protein sequence: CASSYQTGGFYSYNEQFF.

J is TRBJ2-2 and V is TRBV2; D call uncertain. The ends were cut back, 7 bases at V and 3 bases at J, with 6 bases in the middle. This CDR3 is built from 12 residues. The germline CDR1 and CDR2 sequences are SNHLY and FYNNEI. This CDR3 is CASKTDTGELFF. CDR3 DNA: TGTGCCAGCAAAACGGACACCGGGGAGCTGTTTTTT.

The chain links TRBV9 to TRBJ1-1; D possibly corresponds to TRBD1 (6 bases). The CDR3 is 15 residues long. V lost 0 bases and J 1 base, leaving 10 bases between the germline ends. Per the germline V gene, CDR1 is SGDLS and CDR2 is YYNGEE. In DNA form, the CDR3 reads TGTGCCAGCAGCGTAGAAGGACAGCCGAACACTGAAGCTTTCTTT. Translated: CASSVEGQPNTEAFF.

The chain employs TRBV27 and TRBJ1-3, with 7 bases fitting TRBD1. This CDR3 contains 16 residues. Per the germline V gene, CDR1 is MNHEY and CDR2 is SMNVEV (reference sequence). Losses at the gene ends were 5 bases for V and 1 base for J; bases not matched to a gene: 8. Here the CDR3 DNA reads TGTGCCAGCAGTACCCAGACAGGGCTATCTGGAAACACCATATATTTT. It codes for CASSTQTGLSGNTIYF.